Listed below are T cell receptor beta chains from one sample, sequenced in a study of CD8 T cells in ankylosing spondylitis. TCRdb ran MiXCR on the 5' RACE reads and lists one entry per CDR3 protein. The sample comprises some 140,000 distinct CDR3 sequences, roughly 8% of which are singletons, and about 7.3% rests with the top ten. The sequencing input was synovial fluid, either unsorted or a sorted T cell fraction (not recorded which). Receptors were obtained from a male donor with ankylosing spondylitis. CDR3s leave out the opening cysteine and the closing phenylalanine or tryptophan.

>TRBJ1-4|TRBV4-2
ASSQEGRDGEKLF
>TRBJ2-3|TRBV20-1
SARGYTDTQY
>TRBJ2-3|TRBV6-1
ASTPRGQLFPDTQY
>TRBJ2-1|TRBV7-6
ASSLRDRGNNEQF
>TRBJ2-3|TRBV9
ASSVVAGGPRTDTQY
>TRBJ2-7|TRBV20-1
SAVSGYEQY
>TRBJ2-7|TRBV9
ASSARQGGYYEQY
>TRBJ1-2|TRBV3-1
ATSKEMKDTYGYT
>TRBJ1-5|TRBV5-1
ASSLGTAINQPQH
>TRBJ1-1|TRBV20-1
SAAANRAF
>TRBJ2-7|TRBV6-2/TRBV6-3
ASSYIRTSGGGYEQY
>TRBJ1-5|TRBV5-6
ASSFGPDQPQH
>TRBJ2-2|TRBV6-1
ASRFDPFPTGELF
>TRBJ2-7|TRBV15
ATSRPPPYEQY
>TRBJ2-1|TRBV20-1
SARVRTSGGLLEQF
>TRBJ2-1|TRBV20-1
SARRTQGRNEQF
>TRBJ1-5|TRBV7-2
ASSLNPSGQPQH
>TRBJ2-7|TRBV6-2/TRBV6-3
ASSRGQNYEQY
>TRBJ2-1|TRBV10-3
AIGQRGDEQF
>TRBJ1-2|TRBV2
ASSQDTANYGYT
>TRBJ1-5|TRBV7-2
ASSLGVREGQPQH
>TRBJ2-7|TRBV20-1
SASRGGPGEQY
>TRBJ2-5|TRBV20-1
SARDKDITQETQY
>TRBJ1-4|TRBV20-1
SARDTNNEKLF
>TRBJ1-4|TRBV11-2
ASSSRSASNEKLF
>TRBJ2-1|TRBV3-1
ASRRQSSYNEQF
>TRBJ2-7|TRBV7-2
ASSLRRDRTYEQY
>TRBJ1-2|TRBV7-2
ASSPEVMAVYGYT
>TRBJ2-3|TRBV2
ASSSWTESDTQY
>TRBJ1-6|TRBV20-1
SASWSRANSPLH
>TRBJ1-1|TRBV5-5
ASSSTALNTEAF
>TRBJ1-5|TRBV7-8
ASSLAPQRTLYQPQH
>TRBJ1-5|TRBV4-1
ASSQWGQRDQPQH
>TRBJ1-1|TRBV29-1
SVNRDSVTEAF
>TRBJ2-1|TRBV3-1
ASSQIDSYNEQF
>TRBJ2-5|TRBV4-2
ARGAGLAETQY
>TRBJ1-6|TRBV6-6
ASSLRQGSPLH
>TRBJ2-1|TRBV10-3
AISTDYNNEQF
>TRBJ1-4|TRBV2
ASRQGSTNEKLF
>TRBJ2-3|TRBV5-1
ASSGGWADTQY
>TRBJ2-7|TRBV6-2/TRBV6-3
ASRSPGPGLYEQY
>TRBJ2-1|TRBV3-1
ASSQILLNEQF
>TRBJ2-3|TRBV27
ASSPTGTVGTDTQY
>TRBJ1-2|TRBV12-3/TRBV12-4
ASTFWGDRGGGYT
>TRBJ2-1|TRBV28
ATSRGYEQF
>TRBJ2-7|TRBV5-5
ASSPRLDAVYEQY
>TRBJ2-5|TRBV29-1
SVGAYQETQY
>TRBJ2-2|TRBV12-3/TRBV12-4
ASSFGQGRTGELF
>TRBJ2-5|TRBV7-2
ASSLAGGPVETQY
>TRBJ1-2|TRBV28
ASSPPDRGYGYT
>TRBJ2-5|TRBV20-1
SAPNRDQETQY
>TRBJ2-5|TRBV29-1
SVDGRTQETQY
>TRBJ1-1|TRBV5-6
ASSAGDRSGAF